Detailed here is one TCR beta chain. This clone was recorded a few times. What this receptor recognizes is not known. Per-nucleotide qualities are absent, and no much larger clonotype sits a single base away. The data belong to a study of blood T cell repertoires in COVID-19 (dated by TCRdb to about 2020). Broadly, across the study: Samples from collaborators originated in the United States, Italy and Spain and spanned both the acute and convalescent phases of COVID-19. The material from the prospective study consisted of cDNA or gDNA derived from T cells, B-cell-depleted T cells, or PBMCs. Deeply sampled blood TCRbeta repertoires from subjects exposed to, actively infected with, or recovered from COVID-19 were included in the dataset. A freely available public database, intended as a resource for researchers studying the immune response to SARS-CoV-2, is where the repertoires were released. The samples were drawn from two sources: the first 160 participants of the ongoing ImmuneRACE study, and 1,000 to 1,500 subjects contributed by 6 global collaborators. A de-identified subject ID, COVID-19 status, age in years and sex were almost always included in the sample metadata. Where available, HLA class I and class II types were obtained from metadata supplied by the sample provider rather than from assay-based typing. The full study reports these points: How much clinical and demographic metadata was included differed by source and by participant, and the metadata was provided uncurated.

Looking up the germline V gene yields CDR1 MNHNS and CDR2 SASEGT. V is reduced by 0 bases and J by 4 bases, leaving a spacing of 12 bases between them. The CDR3, from cysteine to phenylalanine, totals 15 residues. The retained sequence is limited to the CDR3, 45 bases, with the frame set at the first base. Enrolling through a virtual design, the prospective study's participants ranged in age from roughly 18 to 100 years and lived across 20 to 25 United States geographic areas. To assign participants to cohorts, the prospective study relied on clinical history that participants themselves reported in a screening survey and a study questionnaire. Exposed participants were defined as having been in contact with someone with a PCR-confirmed or clinician-diagnosed COVID-19 case within 2 weeks of study entry. Mobile phlebotomists in the prospective study collected whole blood, serum and a nasopharyngeal or oropharyngeal swab from every participant. Over a roughly 2-month period, participants in the prospective study had the option of providing additional blood draws and questionnaires. Blood samples from the prospective study were shipped frozen or at room temperature prior to DNA extraction.

TCRbeta CDR3 regions were amplified from genomic DNA by means of the immunoSEQ Assay, a bias-controlled multiplex PCR. As for how the authors treated the data: Within the assay, amplification of reference gene primers was used to estimate how many nucleated cells each sample contained. To quantify the absolute abundance of each unique TCRbeta CDR3 rearrangement, sequence reads were collapsed and filtered. For each sample, productive Simpson clonality was calculated as the square root of Simpson's diversity index across productive rearrangements. Held by TCRdb, this immuneACCESS table contains in-frame sequences only and omits some clones. Under half of the omission traces to an unresolved V gene where checked; the cause of the rest is unknown. That table is the source of V, J and clone size, and D and trimming were worked out from the DNA. For this sample the table gives 350,000 to 450,000 clones, of which 90% to 95% were detected only once. The biggest ten clones account for 0.86% of the sample.

This receptor was taken from a woman in her forties who had been exposed to COVID-19. Sequencing was done on a sample of PBMCs or T cells enriched from blood (not recorded which). The V and J genes are TRBV6-1 and TRBJ1-2; a confident D gene designation cannot be given. The CDR3 region: CASSEADTRFYGYTF. The DNA reads as follows: TGTGCCAGCAGTGAAGCTGACACGCGTTTCTATGGCTACACCTTC.